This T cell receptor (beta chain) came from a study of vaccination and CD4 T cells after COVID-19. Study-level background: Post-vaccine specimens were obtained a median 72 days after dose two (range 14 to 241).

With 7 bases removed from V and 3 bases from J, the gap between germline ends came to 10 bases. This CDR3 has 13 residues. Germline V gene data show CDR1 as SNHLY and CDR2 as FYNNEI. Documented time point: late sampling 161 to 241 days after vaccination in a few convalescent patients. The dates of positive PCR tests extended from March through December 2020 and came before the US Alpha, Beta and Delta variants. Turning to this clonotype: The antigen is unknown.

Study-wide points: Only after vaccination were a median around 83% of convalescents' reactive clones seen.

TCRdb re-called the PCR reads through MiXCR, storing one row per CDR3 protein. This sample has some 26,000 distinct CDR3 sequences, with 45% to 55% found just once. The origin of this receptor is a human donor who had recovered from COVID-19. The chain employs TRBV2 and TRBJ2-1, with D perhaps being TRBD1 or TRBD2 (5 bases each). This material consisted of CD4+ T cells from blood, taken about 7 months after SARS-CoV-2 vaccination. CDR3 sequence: CASTRDHYNEQFF. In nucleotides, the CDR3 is TGTGCCAGCACCCGGGACCACTACAATGAGCAGTTCTTC.